The rows below give T cell receptor beta chains drawn from one sample of a study of graft-versus-host responses after intestinal transplantation. Using immunoSEQ multiplex PCR, the repertoire was profiled, and TCRdb retains in-frame clones only, with some absent. In the table there are some 3,500 clones, over 60% of which are singletons. The sample in question was ileum tissue, obtained around 17 and 21 days after intestinal transplantation. Receptors were obtained from a human patient who received an intestinal transplant, so some T cells may come from the graft donor. CDR3s include the opening cysteine and the closing phenylalanine or tryptophan. Each record gives: CDR3 DNA, CDR3 protein, CDR3 length, J gene, clone size, D gene, V gene. A D gene is named only where the DNA matches it firmly. Size is omitted from some rows. Given values are once, few, many or a class for expanded clones.

CDR3nt: TGTGCCAGCAGCAGGACAGGGGGATCTGAAGCTTTCTTT
CDR3aa: CASSRTGGSEAFF
len: 13
j_gene: TRBJ1-1
abundance: NA
d_gene: TRBD1
v_gene: TRBV6-6

CDR3nt: TGTGCCTGGAGTGTGTTTAGCGGGGGATCCACAGATACGCAGTATTTT
CDR3aa: CAWSVFSGGSTDTQYF
len: 16
j_gene: TRBJ2-3
abundance: NA
d_gene: TRBD2
v_gene: TRBV30

CDR3nt: TGCAGTGCTCCTAGCGGGGTGAAGGAGTTCTTC
CDR3aa: CSAPSGVKEFF
len: 11
j_gene: TRBJ2-1
abundance: few
d_gene: TRBD2
v_gene: TRBV20-1

CDR3nt: TGCAGCGTTACCCAGGTGAACTCCTACGAGCAGTACTTC
CDR3aa: CSVTQVNSYEQYF
len: 13
j_gene: TRBJ2-7
abundance: NA
d_gene: NA
v_gene: TRBV29-1

CDR3nt: TGTGCCAGCAGCTTATCGCATTGGACAGATACGCAGTATTTT
CDR3aa: CASSLSHWTDTQYF
len: 14
j_gene: TRBJ2-3
abundance: NA
d_gene: NA
v_gene: TRBV7-2

CDR3nt: TGTGCCAGCAGGTCTGACAGGGTATCTACTGAAGCTTTCTTT
CDR3aa: CASRSDRVSTEAFF
len: 14
j_gene: TRBJ1-1
abundance: once
d_gene: TRBD1
v_gene: TRBV11-1

CDR3nt: TGTGCCAGCAGTTTGGGGACAGGGTCTATCTACGAGCAGTACTTC
CDR3aa: CASSLGTGSIYEQYF
len: 15
j_gene: TRBJ2-7
abundance: NA
d_gene: TRBD1
v_gene: TRBV28

CDR3nt: TGTGCCAGCAGCTATCACAGGGAGGTCGACGAGCAGTACTTC
CDR3aa: CASSYHREVDEQYF
len: 14
j_gene: TRBJ2-7
abundance: NA
d_gene: NA
v_gene: TRBV7-9

CDR3nt: TGTGCCAGCAGTTACAATCGACTAGAGCAGTACTTC
CDR3aa: CASSYNRLEQYF
len: 12
j_gene: TRBJ2-7
abundance: few
d_gene: NA
v_gene: TRBV6-8

CDR3nt: TGTGCCAGCGCCCAGACAGGCTCTGGGGCCAACGTCCTGACTTTC
CDR3aa: CASAQTGSGANVLTF
len: 15
j_gene: TRBJ2-6
abundance: NA
d_gene: NA
v_gene: TRBV2

CDR3nt: TGTGCCAGCAGTTACTCGAACAGGGGGAGAAACTATGGCTACACCTTC
CDR3aa: CASSYSNRGRNYGYTF
len: 16
j_gene: TRBJ1-2
abundance: NA
d_gene: TRBD1
v_gene: TRBV6-5

CDR3nt: TGTGCCAGCAGTTTATGCCAGGGCGTAACTGCAACTAATGAAAAACTGTTTTTT
CDR3aa: CASSLCQGVTATNEKLFF
len: 18
j_gene: TRBJ1-4
abundance: few
d_gene: NA
v_gene: TRBV28

CDR3nt: TGTGCCAGCAGCTTAGCGGGGGGGCCGAACAATGAGCAGTTCTTC
CDR3aa: CASSLAGGPNNEQFF
len: 15
j_gene: TRBJ2-1
abundance: NA
d_gene: TRBD2
v_gene: TRBV6-5

CDR3nt: TGTGCCCCTCTTTTGGAGGGGGAACCTGAAGCTTTCTTT
CDR3aa: CAPLLEGEPEAFF
len: 13
j_gene: TRBJ1-1
abundance: NA
d_gene: NA
v_gene: TRBV30

CDR3nt: TGCGCCAGCAGCCGACCGTGGGCGGGGGGGGGACACAATGAGCAGTTCTTC
CDR3aa: CASSRPWAGGGHNEQFF
len: 17
j_gene: TRBJ2-1
abundance: NA
d_gene: TRBD2
v_gene: TRBV4-1

CDR3nt: TGTGCCAGCAGCCAAGATCCGAGGGATGAGCAGTACTTC
CDR3aa: CASSQDPRDEQYF
len: 13
j_gene: TRBJ2-7
abundance: NA
d_gene: NA
v_gene: TRBV4-2

CDR3nt: TGTGCCAGCAGTTACAGCGGGGGACCAAACAATGAGCAGTTCTTC
CDR3aa: CASSYSGGPNNEQFF
len: 15
j_gene: TRBJ2-1
abundance: NA
d_gene: TRBD2
v_gene: TRBV6-5

CDR3nt: TGTGCCTGGAGTATTCAGCTTATCAATCAGCCCCAGCATTTT
CDR3aa: CAWSIQLINQPQHF
len: 14
j_gene: TRBJ1-5
abundance: once
d_gene: NA
v_gene: TRBV30

CDR3nt: TGTGCCAGCAGTTACACTACAGGGTCGGGAAACACCATATATTTT
CDR3aa: CASSYTTGSGNTIYF
len: 15
j_gene: TRBJ1-3
abundance: NA
d_gene: NA
v_gene: TRBV6-5

CDR3nt: TGTGCCAGCAGCCTTGTCGGGGGAAGCGGGGAGCTGTTTTTT
CDR3aa: CASSLVGGSGELFF
len: 14
j_gene: TRBJ2-2
abundance: NA
d_gene: NA
v_gene: TRBV7-3

CDR3nt: TGTGCCAGCGGGGGGGCCTCCTACGAGCAGTACTTC
CDR3aa: CASGGASYEQYF
len: 12
j_gene: TRBJ2-7
abundance: once
d_gene: NA
v_gene: TRBV27

CDR3nt: TGTGCCAGCAGCGACGACAGGGTGAGCAATCAGCCCCAGCATTTT
CDR3aa: CASSDDRVSNQPQHF
len: 15
j_gene: TRBJ1-5
abundance: NA
d_gene: TRBD1
v_gene: TRBV7-8

CDR3nt: TGTGCCAGCAGCTTCGATTTAACAGCTTCTAACTATGGCTACACCTTC
CDR3aa: CASSFDLTASNYGYTF
len: 16
j_gene: TRBJ1-2
abundance: NA
d_gene: NA
v_gene: TRBV5-8

CDR3nt: TGTGCCAGCAGCTTAGGATACAGGGCTCCTCAGTATGGCTACACCTTC
CDR3aa: CASSLGYRAPQYGYTF
len: 16
j_gene: TRBJ1-2
abundance: NA
d_gene: NA
v_gene: TRBV7-9

CDR3nt: TGCGCCAGCAGTATCTCAGACTCTACGGGAAACACCATATATTTT
CDR3aa: CASSISDSTGNTIYF
len: 15
j_gene: TRBJ1-3
abundance: NA
d_gene: NA
v_gene: TRBV5-1

CDR3nt: TGTGCCAGCAGCTTATTGTGGTCTAGCACAGATACGCAGTATTTT
CDR3aa: CASSLLWSSTDTQYF
len: 15
j_gene: TRBJ2-3
abundance: NA
d_gene: NA
v_gene: TRBV7-9

CDR3nt: TGTGCCAGCAGTTACAACTCACGTGCCGGGGAGCTGTTTTTT
CDR3aa: CASSYNSRAGELFF
len: 14
j_gene: TRBJ2-2
abundance: NA
d_gene: NA
v_gene: TRBV6-5

CDR3nt: TGTGCCAGCAGTGAAAGGGGACTAACTGGGGATGAGCAGTTCTTC
CDR3aa: CASSERGLTGDEQFF
len: 15
j_gene: TRBJ2-1
abundance: NA
d_gene: TRBD2
v_gene: TRBV6-1

CDR3nt: TGTGCCAGCAGCCCCGGGGGGGGCGAGCAGTACTTC
CDR3aa: CASSPGGGEQYF
len: 12
j_gene: TRBJ2-7
abundance: NA
d_gene: TRBD2
v_gene: TRBV6-6

CDR3nt: TGTGCCAGCTCATCAACTAGGGGGGCCAACGTCCTGACTTTC
CDR3aa: CASSSTRGANVLTF
len: 14
j_gene: TRBJ2-6
abundance: NA
d_gene: NA
v_gene: TRBV18

CDR3nt: TGTGCCAGCAGCTTCGGGGGGGGGCCCTCTAACTATGGCTACACCTTC
CDR3aa: CASSFGGGPSNYGYTF
len: 16
j_gene: TRBJ1-2
abundance: NA
d_gene: NA
v_gene: TRBV7-9